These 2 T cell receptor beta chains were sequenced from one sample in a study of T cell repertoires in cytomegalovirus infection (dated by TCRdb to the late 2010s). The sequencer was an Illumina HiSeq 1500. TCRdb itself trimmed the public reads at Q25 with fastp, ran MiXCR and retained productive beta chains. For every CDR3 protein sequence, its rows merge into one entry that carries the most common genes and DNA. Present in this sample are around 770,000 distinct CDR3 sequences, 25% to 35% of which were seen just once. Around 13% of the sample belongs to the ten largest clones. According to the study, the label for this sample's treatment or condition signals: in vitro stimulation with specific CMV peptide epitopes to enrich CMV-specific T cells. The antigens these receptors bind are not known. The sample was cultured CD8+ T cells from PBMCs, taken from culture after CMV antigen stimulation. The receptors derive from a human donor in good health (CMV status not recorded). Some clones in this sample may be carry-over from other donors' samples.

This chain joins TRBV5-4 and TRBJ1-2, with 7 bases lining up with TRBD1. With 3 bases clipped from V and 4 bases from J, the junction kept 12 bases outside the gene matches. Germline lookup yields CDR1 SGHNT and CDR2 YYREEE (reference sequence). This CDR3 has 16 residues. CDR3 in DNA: TGTGCCAGCAGCTCGTTCGAGGGGGCATACCTCTATGGCTACACCTTC. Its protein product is CASSSFEGAYLYGYTF.

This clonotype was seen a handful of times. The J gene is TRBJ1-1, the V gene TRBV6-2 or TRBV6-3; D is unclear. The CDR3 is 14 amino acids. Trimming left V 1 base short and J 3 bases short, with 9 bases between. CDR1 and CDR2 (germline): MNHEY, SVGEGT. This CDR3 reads CASSYLRVDTEAFF. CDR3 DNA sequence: TGTGCCAGCAGTTACTTAAGGGTCGACACTGAAGCTTTCTTT.